The 27 T cell receptor beta chains reported below all come from one sample, sequenced in a study of HIV-infected children after antiretroviral therapy interruption (dated by TCRdb to between 2018 and 2021). The library was obtained by 3' RACE. Sequencing used an Illumina MiSeq. TCR libraries were constructed from RNA with a 3' RACE protocol that used unique molecular identifiers to correct for PCR amplification bias. Starting from the raw public reads, TCRdb applied fastp trimming at Q25, assembled clones with MiXCR and retained in-frame beta chains. Each CDR3 protein appears once, grouped with its most common genes and DNA. Recorded for this sample are about 83,000 distinct CDR3 sequences; 5.5% to 8.5% of them occurred a single time. The ten largest clones take up about 1.1% of the sample. Sample treatment or condition, as interpreted from the label and publication: PENTA 11 planned treatment interruption arm or continuous ART arm.

Source: CD45RA+ CD4+ T cells from PBMCs, pooled from several time points, taken from a donor given antiretroviral therapy, either interrupted or continuous. Taken with the paper, the label for cell subset or site translates to: naive CD4+ CD45RA+ CD45RO- T cells. These receptors all come from a pool of human donors with HIV.

This clonotype came up many times. The chain uses TRBV24-1 and TRBJ2-5; D unresolved. Germline V gene sequence: CDR1 KGHDR, CDR2 SFDVKD. Trimming cost V 1 base and J 5 bases, with 19 bases left between them. CDR3 length: 17 residues. CDR3 DNA: TGTGCCACCAGTGATTTCGGCGCCGTGGGCGACTCGGAGACCCAGTACTTC. This sequence encodes CATSDFGAVGDSETQYF.

A few counts support this clonotype. The CDR3 sequence is CASRRGEAFF. The CDR3 region has the DNA TGTGCCAGTAGGCGGGGTGAAGCTTTCTTT. The chain recombines TRBV19 with TRBJ1-1; D unresolved. The CDR3 consists of 10 residues. Trimming removed 6 bases from V and 7 bases from J, with 6 bases in between. Germline lookup yields CDR1 LNHDA and CDR2 SQIVND (reference sequence).

This clonotype was counted many times. This rearrangement joins TRBV20-1 to TRBJ1-5; TRBD1 might be the D (6 bases). Looked up from germline, CDR1 is DFQATT and CDR2 is SNEGSKA (reference sequence). The CDR3 covers 17 residues. V shed 1 base and J shed 0 bases, with 16 bases lying between them. The CDR3 reads CSARVSLDSYSNQPQHF. The CDR3 bases are TGCAGTGCTAGAGTCTCCCTGGACAGTTATAGCAATCAGCCCCAGCATTTT.

This clonotype showed up many times. The chain links TRBV5-1 to TRBJ1-1, with D perhaps matching TRBD1 (5 bases). The CDR3 contains 16 residues. Looked up from germline, CDR1 is SGHRS and CDR2 is YFSETQ. V dropped 0 bases and J dropped 0 bases, with 12 bases sitting between them. CDR3 bases: TGCGCCAGCAGCTTGGAGGGTCCGGGACTGAACACTGAAGCTTTCTTT. Translating it yields CASSLEGPGLNTEAFF.

This clonotype was seen ten or more times. This sequence joins TRBV6-6 and TRBJ2-1; D might be TRBD1 or TRBD2, each matching 5 bases. Trimming pared 5 bases from V and 9 bases from J, leaving 17 bases between. CDR1 and CDR2 (germline): MNHNY, SVGAGI (reference sequence). This CDR3 has 14 amino acids. This CDR3 is CASSERGNYAEQFF. In DNA, the CDR3 is TGTGCCAGCAGTGAGAGGGGTAACTATGCTGAGCAGTTCTTC.

This clonotype was recorded many times. The rearrangement links TRBV7-3 to TRBJ1-6; 7 bases match TRBD1. The length of the CDR3 is 15 residues. J gave up 5 bases and V 0 bases, and 1 base lay outside the gene matches. The germline gives CDR1 SGHTA, CDR2 FQGTGA. CDR3 bases: TGTGCCAGCAGCTTAACGGGGACAGATAATTCACCCCTCCACTTT. It translates to CASSLTGTDNSPLHF.

This clonotype was counted ten times or more. A junction end diverges from the germline sequence, so it may reflect a read error. This sequence joins TRBV6-4 and TRBJ2-3; 10 bases align to TRBD1. The CDR3 covers 15 residues. Germline V gene lookup returns CDR1 MRHNA and CDR2 SNTAGT. The CDR3 coding sequence is TGTGCCAGCAGTCCTGACAGGGGGCGCGTAGAAACGCTGTATTTT. The encoded protein is CASSPDRGRVETLYF.

This sequence joins TRBV13 and TRBJ1-3, with TRBD1 matching over 7 bases. Germline CDR1 reads PRHDT; CDR2 reads FYEKMQ (reference sequence). This CDR3 contains 18 residues. J gave up 3 bases and V 5 bases, and 16 bases lay outside the gene matches. CDR3 bases: TGTGCCAGCAGCCCTAGACCCCTCGGGACAGACCTTGGAAACACCATATATTTT. Translating it yields CASSPRPLGTDLGNTIYF.

There are many counts of this clonotype. The rearrangement joins TRBV11-2 to TRBJ2-3; 13 nucleotides match TRBD2. The germline CDR1 and CDR2 sequences are SGHAT and FQNNGV. The CDR3 is made up of 18 amino acids. V trimming: 3 bases; J trimming: 8 bases; junction bases outside the gene matches: 14. CDR3 region: CASSFGRTSGSQALTQYF. The CDR3 DNA sequence: TGTGCCAGCAGCTTTGGGCGGACTAGCGGGAGTCAAGCCCTTACGCAGTATTTT.

In this sample, this clonotype turned up many times. The rearrangement uses TRBV7-9 and TRBJ1-6; D perhaps matches TRBD1 (5 bases). V was cut by 3 bases and J by 6 bases, with 9 bases left in between. Germline V gives CDR1 SEHNR, CDR2 FQNEAQ (reference sequence). This CDR3 spans 14 amino acids. The CDR3 DNA follows: TGTGCCAGCAGCTTCGACAGTTCTAATTCACCCCTCCACTTT. Protein sequence: CASSFDSSNSPLHF.

This clonotype was counted at least ten times. This chain connects TRBV19 to TRBJ2-1; D possibly corresponds to TRBD2 (5 bases). CDR3 length: 15 residues. V shed 5 bases and J shed 3 bases, with 14 bases lying between them. CDR1 and CDR2 from the germline V gene are LNHDA and SQIVND (reference sequence). The CDR3 nucleotides are TGTGCCAGTAGTGGAGGCCTGCTGGACTACAATGAGCAGTTCTTC. Amino acid sequence: CASSGGLLDYNEQFF.

This clonotype was detected many times. The J gene is TRBJ2-1, the V gene TRBV12-3 or TRBV12-4; TRBD2 matches 13 bases. V gave up 2 bases and J gave up 1 base; unmatched junction bases: 14. The CDR3 sequence is 21 residues long. The chain's CDR3 is CASSLLLRLAGGGGSYNEQFF. CDR3 sequence (DNA): TGTGCCAGCAGTTTACTTCTTCGACTAGCGGGGGGCGGGGGGTCCTACAATGAGCAGTTCTTC.

This clonotype was observed many times. V and J are TRBV9 and TRBJ1-2; possible D gene TRBD1, 5 bases. Germline CDR1 reads SGDLS; CDR2 reads YYNGEE. The V end lost 8 bases, the J end lost 7 bases, and 15 bases lay between the germline ends. This CDR3 is built from 12 residues. This chain's CDR3 is CARACRELGYTF. CDR3 nucleotides: TGTGCCAGGGCGTGCAGGGAACTTGGCTACACCTTC.

This clonotype appeared a few times. This chain links TRBV7-3 with TRBJ2-1; 9 positions match TRBD1. Germline V CDR1 and CDR2: SGHTA, FQGTGA. V lost 5 bases, J lost 8 bases, and 10 bases stayed unmatched. The CDR3 consists of 15 residues. CDR3 sequence reads: CASSRLGQGRDEQFF. Here the CDR3 DNA reads TGTGCCAGCAGCCGCCTGGGACAGGGTAGGGATGAGCAGTTCTTC.

The chain carries TRBV18 and TRBJ1-1; 8 nucleotides line up with TRBD1. The CDR3 sequence is 14 residues long. V was pared by 6 bases and J by 6 bases, with 9 bases of the junction left unmatched. Germline CDR1 reads KGHSH; CDR2 reads LQKENI. Here the CDR3 reads CASSGAGGVSEAFF. In nucleotides, the CDR3 is TGTGCCAGCTCTGGGGCAGGGGGCGTCTCTGAAGCTTTCTTT.

This clonotype came up many times. The rearrangement uses TRBV7-3 and TRBJ2-7; 8 bases match TRBD1. The J segment lost 7 bases and the V segment lost 6 bases, leaving 11 bases of the junction unmatched. From germline, CDR1 is SGHTA and CDR2 FQGTGA. The CDR3 is made up of 14 amino acids. The DNA for the CDR3 is TGTGCCAGCAGTATGACCAGGGGGCTGGGTGAGCAGTACTTC. Its protein is CASSMTRGLGEQYF.

This clonotype was detected ten times or more. The V and J genes are TRBV23-1 and TRBJ2-4; 8 bases align to TRBD2. TRBV23-1 is filed as an ORF, its function uncertain. Trimming took 0 bases from V and 0 from J; bases not matched to a gene: 13. The CDR3 runs 20 residues. The CDR3 protein is CASSQSTRAGVGLAKNIQYF. The CDR3, as DNA: TGCGCCAGCAGTCAATCTACTCGAGCGGGAGTGGGGTTAGCCAAAAACATTCAGTACTTC.

This clonotype was detected only a few times. The gene calls are TRBV27 and TRBJ1-6, with D perhaps TRBD1 (5 bases). The CDR3 length is 16 residues. The V gene lost 5 bases and the J gene lost 1 base, with 12 bases spanning the gap. CDR1 and CDR2 (germline): MNHEY, SMNVEV (reference sequence). CDR3 loop: CASSESGASYNSPLHF. The CDR3 coding sequence is TGTGCCAGCAGTGAGAGCGGGGCATCCTATAATTCACCCCTCCACTTT.

This clonotype appeared a few times. This rearrangement joins TRBV20-1 to TRBJ1-6; D unclear. This CDR3 has 13 residues. Germline loops: CDR1 DFQATT, CDR2 SNEGSKA (reference sequence). Trimming took 7 bases from V and 2 from J, leaving 9 bases between them. The CDR3 DNA reads as TGCAGTGGGACCGACACCTATAATTCACCCCTCCACTTT. This translates into CSGTDTYNSPLHF.

This clonotype was seen at least ten times. This chain links TRBV2 with TRBJ1-4; unclear D gene. Germline CDR1 reads SNHLY; CDR2 reads FYNNEI. V was clipped by 2 bases and J by 4 bases, with 8 bases between them. This CDR3 is built from 14 residues. CDR3 in amino acids: CASSERGGNEKLFF. In nucleotides, the CDR3 is TGTGCCAGCAGTGAACGGGGAGGTAATGAAAAACTGTTTTTT.

The chain couples TRBV29-1 to TRBJ1-2; 8 nucleotides line up with TRBD1. Per the germline V gene, CDR1 is SQVTM and CDR2 is ANQGSEA. The CDR3 length is 12 residues. V trimming: 3 bases; J trimming: 7 bases; junction bases outside the gene matches: 4. The CDR3 bases are TGCAGCGTTGACCAGGGGGCAGGTGGCTACACCTTC. Its translation is CSVDQGAGGYTF.

In this sample, this clonotype turned up a few times. V usage is TRBV19 and J usage is TRBJ1-2; D perhaps matches TRBD1 (5 bases). This CDR3 has 14 residues. Germline V gene lookup returns CDR1 LNHDA and CDR2 SQIVND (reference sequence). Trimming took off 6 bases at V and 8 bases at J, with 19 bases between the two ends. CDR3 in DNA: TGTGCCAGTAGCTTGGGGCTCCAACTTCGGGGCTACACCTTC. Translated: CASSLGLQLRGYTF.

This clonotype has at least ten counts. The genes are TRBV12-5 and TRBJ1-1; 8 bases match TRBD1. With 0 bases clipped from V and 5 bases from J, the junction kept 20 bases outside the gene matches. The germline gives CDR1 LGHNT, CDR2 FRNRAP. The CDR3 sequence is 20 residues long. CDR3 loop: CASGLVLSGEWQGAETEAFF. CDR3 DNA sequence: TGTGCTAGTGGTTTGGTACTTTCCGGAGAATGGCAGGGGGCAGAGACTGAAGCTTTCTTT.

This clonotype was seen repeatedly, ten times or more. V is TRBV28 and J is TRBJ2-5; 8 bases agree with TRBD2. Germline V gene data show CDR1 as MDHEN and CDR2 as SYDVKM. This CDR3 is 13 amino acids long. Trimming at V came to 7 bases and at J to 4 bases, leaving 5 bases not matched to a gene. The CDR3 region is CASILAGSETQYF. The CDR3 DNA reads TGTGCCAGCATCCTAGCGGGCTCAGAGACCCAGTACTTC.

Many counts were recorded for this clonotype. V usage is TRBV6-5 and J usage is TRBJ2-7; D is ambiguous. V shed 6 bases and J shed 3 bases, with 12 bases lying between them. This CDR3 spans 13 amino acids. Germline loops: CDR1 MNHEY, CDR2 SVGAGI. CDR3 sequence reads: CASRIGVNYEQYF. CDR3 nucleotide sequence: TGTGCCAGCAGGATAGGTGTCAACTACGAGCAGTACTTC.

This chain joins TRBV5-1 and TRBJ1-2; D possibly corresponds to TRBD1 (5 bases). Germline V gives CDR1 SGHRS, CDR2 YFSETQ. Between the trimmed V and J ends, which lost 4 bases and 1 base, there was a span of 11 bases. The CDR3 has 14 residues. The CDR3 region has the DNA TGCGCCAGCAGCCCGGGGACGGTTAACTATGGCTACACCTTC. Encoded protein: CASSPGTVNYGYTF.

This clonotype was recorded at least ten times. The rearrangement links TRBV5-1 to TRBJ1-1, with D possibly matching TRBD1 (6 bases). The germline gives CDR1 SGHRS, CDR2 YFSETQ. Trimming cost V 0 bases and J 4 bases, with 19 bases left between them. The CDR3 sequence is 17 residues long. Here the CDR3 DNA reads TGCGCCAGCAGCTTGGTGGGGGGCCATTCCGGGGGCACTGAAGCTTTCTTT. It encodes CASSLVGGHSGGTEAFF. Variable domain in full (rest from reference TRBV5-1 and TRBJ1-1): KAGVTQTPRYLIKTRGQQVTLSCSPISGHRSVSWYQQTPGQGLQFLFEYFSETQRNKGNFPGRFSGRQFSNSRSEMNVSTLELGDSALYLCASSLVGGHSGGTEAFFGQGTRLTVV.